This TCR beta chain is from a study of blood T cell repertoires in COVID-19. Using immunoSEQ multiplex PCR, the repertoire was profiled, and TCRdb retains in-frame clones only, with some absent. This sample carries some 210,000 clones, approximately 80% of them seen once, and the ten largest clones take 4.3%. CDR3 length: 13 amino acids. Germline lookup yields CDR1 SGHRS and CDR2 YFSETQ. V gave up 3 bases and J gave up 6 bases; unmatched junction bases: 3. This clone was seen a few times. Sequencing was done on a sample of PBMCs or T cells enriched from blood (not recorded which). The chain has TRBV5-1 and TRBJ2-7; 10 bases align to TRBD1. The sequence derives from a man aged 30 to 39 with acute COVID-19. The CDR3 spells CASSWDRGGEQYF. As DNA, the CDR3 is TGCGCCAGCAGCTGGGACAGGGGCGGCGAGCAGTACTTC.